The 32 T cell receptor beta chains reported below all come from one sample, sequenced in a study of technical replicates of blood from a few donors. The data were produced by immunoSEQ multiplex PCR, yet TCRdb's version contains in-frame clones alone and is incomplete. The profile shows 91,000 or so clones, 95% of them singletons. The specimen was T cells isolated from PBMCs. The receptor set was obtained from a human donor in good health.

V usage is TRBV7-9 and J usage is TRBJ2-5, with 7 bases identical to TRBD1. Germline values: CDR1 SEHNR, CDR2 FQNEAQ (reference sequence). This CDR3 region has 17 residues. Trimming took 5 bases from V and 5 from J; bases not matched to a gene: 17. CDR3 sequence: CASSPKIDRASLETQYF. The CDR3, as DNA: TGTGCCAGCAGCCCAAAAATCGACAGGGCTTCTTTGGAGACCCAGTACTTC.

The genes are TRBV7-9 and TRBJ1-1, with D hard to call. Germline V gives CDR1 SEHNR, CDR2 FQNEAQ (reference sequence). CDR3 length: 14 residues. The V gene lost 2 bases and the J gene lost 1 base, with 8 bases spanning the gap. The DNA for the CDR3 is TGTGCCAGCAGCTTAACGGACTGGAACACTGAAGCTTTCTTT. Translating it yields CASSLTDWNTEAFF.

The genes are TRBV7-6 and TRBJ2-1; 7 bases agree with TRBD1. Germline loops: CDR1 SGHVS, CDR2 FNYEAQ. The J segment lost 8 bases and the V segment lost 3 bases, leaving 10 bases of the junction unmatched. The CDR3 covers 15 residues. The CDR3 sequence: CASSFTTGRTDEQFF. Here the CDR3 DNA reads TGTGCCAGCAGCTTTACGACAGGGCGTACAGATGAGCAGTTCTTC.

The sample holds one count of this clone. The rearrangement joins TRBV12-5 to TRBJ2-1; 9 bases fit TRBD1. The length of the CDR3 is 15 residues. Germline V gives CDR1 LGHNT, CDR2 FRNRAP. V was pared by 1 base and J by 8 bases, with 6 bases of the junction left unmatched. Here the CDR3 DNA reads TGTGCTAGTGGTTTGGACGGGACAGGGTTCGATGAGCAGTTCTTC. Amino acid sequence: CASGLDGTGFDEQFF.

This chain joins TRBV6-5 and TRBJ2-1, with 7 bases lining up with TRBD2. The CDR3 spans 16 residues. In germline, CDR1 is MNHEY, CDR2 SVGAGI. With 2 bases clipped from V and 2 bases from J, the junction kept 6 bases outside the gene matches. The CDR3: CASSYAAGLTYNEQFF. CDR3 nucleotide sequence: TGTGCCAGCAGTTACGCTGCGGGACTAACCTACAATGAGCAGTTCTTC.

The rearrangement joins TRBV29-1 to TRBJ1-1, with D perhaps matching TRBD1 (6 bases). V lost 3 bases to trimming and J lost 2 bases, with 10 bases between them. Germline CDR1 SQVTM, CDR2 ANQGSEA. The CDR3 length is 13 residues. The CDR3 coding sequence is TGCAGCGTTGAGGACAGTCCTAACACTGAAGCTTTCTTT. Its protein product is CSVEDSPNTEAFF.

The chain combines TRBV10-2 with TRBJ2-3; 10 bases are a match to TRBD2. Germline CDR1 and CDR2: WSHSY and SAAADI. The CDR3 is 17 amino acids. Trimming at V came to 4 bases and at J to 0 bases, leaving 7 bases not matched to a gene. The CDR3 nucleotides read TGCGCCAGCAGTGGTCTAGCGGGAGCCCTAAGCACAGATACGCAGTATTTT. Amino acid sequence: CASSGLAGALSTDTQYF.

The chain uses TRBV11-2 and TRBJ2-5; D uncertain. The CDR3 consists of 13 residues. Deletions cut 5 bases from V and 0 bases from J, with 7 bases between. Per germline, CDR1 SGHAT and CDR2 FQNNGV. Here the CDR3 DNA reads TGTGCCAGCAGCCTTCGGTACCAAGAGACCCAGTACTTC. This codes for CASSLRYQETQYF.

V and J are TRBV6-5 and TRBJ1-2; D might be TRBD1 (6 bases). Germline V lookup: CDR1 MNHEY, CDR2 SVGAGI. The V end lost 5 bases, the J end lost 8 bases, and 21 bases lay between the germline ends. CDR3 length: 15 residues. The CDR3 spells CASSHTFRGSGGYTF. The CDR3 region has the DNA TGTGCCAGCAGTCATACCTTTAGGGGGTCGGGCGGCTACACCTTC.

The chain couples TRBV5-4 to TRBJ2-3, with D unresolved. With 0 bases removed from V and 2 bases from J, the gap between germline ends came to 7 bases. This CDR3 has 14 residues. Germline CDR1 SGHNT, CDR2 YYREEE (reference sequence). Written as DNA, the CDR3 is TGTGCCAGCAGCTTGGGGTCTAACACAGATACGCAGTATTTT. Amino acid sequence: CASSLGSNTDTQYF.

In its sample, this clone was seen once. This CDR3 is CASSPSGPSETQYF. In DNA, the CDR3 is TGCGCCAGCAGTCCCTCCGGTCCCTCAGAGACCCAGTACTTC. V gene TRBV5-1 combines with J gene TRBJ2-5; D unclear. The CDR3 spans 14 residues. Germline V gene sequence: CDR1 SGHRS, CDR2 YFSETQ. With 5 bases removed from V and 4 bases from J, the gap between germline ends came to 15 bases.

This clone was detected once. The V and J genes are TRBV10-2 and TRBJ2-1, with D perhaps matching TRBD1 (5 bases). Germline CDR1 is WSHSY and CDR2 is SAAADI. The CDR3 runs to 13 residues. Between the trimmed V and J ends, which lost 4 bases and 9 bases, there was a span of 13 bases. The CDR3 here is CASSVLGESEQFF. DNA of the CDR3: TGCGCCAGCAGTGTCCTAGGGGAAAGTGAGCAGTTCTTC.

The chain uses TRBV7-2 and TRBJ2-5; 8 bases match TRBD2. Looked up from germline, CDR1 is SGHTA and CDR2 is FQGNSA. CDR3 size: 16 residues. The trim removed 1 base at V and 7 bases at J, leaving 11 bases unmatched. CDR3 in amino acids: CASSLVGRGGRVTQYF. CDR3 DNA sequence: TGTGCCAGCAGCTTAGTGGGTCGGGGGGGCCGTGTGACCCAGTACTTC.

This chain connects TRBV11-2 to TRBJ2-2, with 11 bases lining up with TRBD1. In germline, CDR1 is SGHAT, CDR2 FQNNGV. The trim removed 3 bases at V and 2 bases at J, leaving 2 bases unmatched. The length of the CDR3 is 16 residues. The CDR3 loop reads CASSFGTGGNTGELFF. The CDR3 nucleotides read TGTGCCAGCAGCTTCGGGACAGGGGGAAACACCGGGGAGCTGTTTTTT. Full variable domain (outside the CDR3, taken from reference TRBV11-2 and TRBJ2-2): EAGVAQSPRYKIIEKRQSVAFWCNPISGHATLYWYQQILGQGPKLLIQFQNNGVVDDSQLPKDRFSAERLKGVDSTLKIQPAKLEDSAVYLCASSFGTGGNTGELFFGEGSRLTVL.

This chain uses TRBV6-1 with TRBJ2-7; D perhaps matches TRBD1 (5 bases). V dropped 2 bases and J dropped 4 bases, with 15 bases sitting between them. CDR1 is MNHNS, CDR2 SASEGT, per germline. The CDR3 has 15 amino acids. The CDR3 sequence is CASSELVVRVYEQYF. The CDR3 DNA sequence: TGTGCCAGCAGTGAATTGGTTGTCAGGGTTTACGAGCAGTACTTC.

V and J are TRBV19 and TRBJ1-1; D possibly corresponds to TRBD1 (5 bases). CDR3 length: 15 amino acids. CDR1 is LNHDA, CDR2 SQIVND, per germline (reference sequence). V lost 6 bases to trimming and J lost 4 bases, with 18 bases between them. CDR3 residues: CASSYGGGPGTEAFF. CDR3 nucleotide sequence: TGTGCCAGTAGCTACGGGGGAGGGCCCGGCACTGAAGCTTTCTTT. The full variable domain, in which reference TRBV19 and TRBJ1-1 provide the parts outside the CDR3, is DGGITQSPKYLFRKEGQNVTLSCEQNLNHDAMYWYRQDPGQGLRLIYYSQIVNDFQKGDIAEGYSVSREKKESFPLTVTSAQKNPTAFYLCASSYGGGPGTEAFFGQGTRLTVV.

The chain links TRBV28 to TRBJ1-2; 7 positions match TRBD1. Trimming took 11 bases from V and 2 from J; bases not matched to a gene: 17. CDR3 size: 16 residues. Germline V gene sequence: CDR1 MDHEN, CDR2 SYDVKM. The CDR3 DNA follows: TGTGCCGGCGCCCGGGGGGGACAGTTAGGGAACTATGGCTACACCTTC. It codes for CAGARGGQLGNYGYTF.

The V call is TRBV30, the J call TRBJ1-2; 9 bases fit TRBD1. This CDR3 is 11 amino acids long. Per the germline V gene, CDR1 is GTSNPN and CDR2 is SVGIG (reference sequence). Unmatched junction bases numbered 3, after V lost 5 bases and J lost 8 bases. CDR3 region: CAWGQGYGYTF. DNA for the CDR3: TGTGCCTGGGGACAGGGGTACGGCTACACCTTC.

In nucleotides, the CDR3 is TGCGCCAGCAGCTTGCCCGGGAATTCCTACGAGCAGTACTTC. Its protein product is CASSLPGNSYEQYF. The chain combines TRBV5-1 with TRBJ2-7; D is perhaps TRBD2 (5 bases). Germline-derived CDR1 and CDR2 are SGHRS and YFSETQ. Trimming cost V 1 base and J 1 base, with 9 bases left between them. The CDR3 sequence is 14 residues long.

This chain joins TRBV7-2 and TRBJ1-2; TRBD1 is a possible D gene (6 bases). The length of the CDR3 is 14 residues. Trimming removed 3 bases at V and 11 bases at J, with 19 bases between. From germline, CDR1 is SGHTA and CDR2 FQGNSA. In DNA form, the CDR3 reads TGTGCCAGCAGCTTCCGGGACACCAAGCGGACTTACACCTTC. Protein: CASSFRDTKRTYTF.

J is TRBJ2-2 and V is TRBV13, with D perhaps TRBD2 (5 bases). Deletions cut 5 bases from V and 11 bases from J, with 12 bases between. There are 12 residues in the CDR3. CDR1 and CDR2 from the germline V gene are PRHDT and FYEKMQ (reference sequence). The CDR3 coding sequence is TGTGCCAGCAGCCTGGGAGTCCCAGAGCTGTTTTTT. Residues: CASSLGVPELFF.

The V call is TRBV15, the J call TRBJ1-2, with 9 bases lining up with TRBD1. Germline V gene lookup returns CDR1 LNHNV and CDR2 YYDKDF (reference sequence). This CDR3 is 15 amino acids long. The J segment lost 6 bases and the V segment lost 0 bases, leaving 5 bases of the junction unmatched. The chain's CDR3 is CATSRDKDRGDGYTF. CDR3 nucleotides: TGTGCCACCAGCAGAGATAAAGACAGGGGGGATGGCTACACCTTC.

CDR3 in DNA: TGTGCCAGCGGGGACAGACGAGCTGGCTACACCTTC. This translates into CASGDRRAGYTF. V is TRBV6-6 and J is TRBJ1-2; TRBD1 agrees at 7 bases. The CDR3 has 12 amino acids. With 8 bases clipped from V and 7 bases from J, the junction kept 7 bases outside the gene matches. The V gene's germline CDR1 is MNHNY and CDR2 SVGAGI (reference sequence).

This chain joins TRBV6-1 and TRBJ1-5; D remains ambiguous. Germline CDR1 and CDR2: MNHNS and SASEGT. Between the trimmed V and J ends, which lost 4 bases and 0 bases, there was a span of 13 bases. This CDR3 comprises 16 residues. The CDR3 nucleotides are TGTGCCAGCAGTGGAAAACTGAGCAATAGCAATCAGCCCCAGCATTTT. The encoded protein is CASSGKLSNSNQPQHF.

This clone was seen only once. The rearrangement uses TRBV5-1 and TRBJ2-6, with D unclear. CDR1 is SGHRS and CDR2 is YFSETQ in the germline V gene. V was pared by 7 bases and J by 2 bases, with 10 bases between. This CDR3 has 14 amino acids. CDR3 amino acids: CASGQNPGANVLTF. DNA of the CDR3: TGCGCCAGCGGCCAGAACCCTGGGGCCAACGTCCTGACTTTC.

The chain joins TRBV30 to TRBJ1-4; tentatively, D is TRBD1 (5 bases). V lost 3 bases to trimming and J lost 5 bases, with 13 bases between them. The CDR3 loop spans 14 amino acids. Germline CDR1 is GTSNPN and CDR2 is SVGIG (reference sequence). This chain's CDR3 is CAWRTEGLNEKLFF. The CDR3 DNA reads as TGTGCCTGGAGGACGGAGGGGTTGAATGAAAAACTGTTTTTT.

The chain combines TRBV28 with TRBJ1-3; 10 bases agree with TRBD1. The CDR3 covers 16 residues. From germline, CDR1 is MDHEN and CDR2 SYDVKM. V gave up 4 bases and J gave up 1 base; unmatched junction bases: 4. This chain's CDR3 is CASSYRQGASGNTIYF. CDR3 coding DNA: TGTGCCAGCAGTTACCGACAGGGGGCTTCTGGAAACACCATATATTTT.

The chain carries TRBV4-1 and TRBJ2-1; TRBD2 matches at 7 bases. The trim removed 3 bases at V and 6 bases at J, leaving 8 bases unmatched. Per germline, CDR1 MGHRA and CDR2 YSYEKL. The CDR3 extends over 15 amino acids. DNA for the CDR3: TGCGCCAGCAGCCACCCTGGACTAGTCCGCAATGAGCAGTTCTTC. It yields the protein CASSHPGLVRNEQFF.

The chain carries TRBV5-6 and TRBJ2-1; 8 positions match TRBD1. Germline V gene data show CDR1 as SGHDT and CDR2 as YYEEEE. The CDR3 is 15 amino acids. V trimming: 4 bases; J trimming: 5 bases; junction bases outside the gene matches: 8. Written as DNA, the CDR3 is TGTGCCAGCAGCCCCGGACAGGGATTCCACAATGAGCAGTTCTTC. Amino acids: CASSPGQGFHNEQFF.

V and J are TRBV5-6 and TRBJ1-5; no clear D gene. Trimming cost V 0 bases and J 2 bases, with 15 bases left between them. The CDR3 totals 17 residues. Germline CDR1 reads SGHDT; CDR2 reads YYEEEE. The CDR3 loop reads CASSLASRFRGNQPQHF. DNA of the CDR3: TGTGCCAGCAGCTTGGCCTCGAGGTTCCGCGGCAATCAGCCCCAGCATTTT.

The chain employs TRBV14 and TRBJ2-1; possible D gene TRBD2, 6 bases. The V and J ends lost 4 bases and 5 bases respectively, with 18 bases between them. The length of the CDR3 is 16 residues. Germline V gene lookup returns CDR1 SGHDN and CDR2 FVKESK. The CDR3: CASSRRLGLRNNEQFF. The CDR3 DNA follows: TGTGCCAGCAGCCGTAGACTAGGCTTACGGAACAATGAGCAGTTCTTC.

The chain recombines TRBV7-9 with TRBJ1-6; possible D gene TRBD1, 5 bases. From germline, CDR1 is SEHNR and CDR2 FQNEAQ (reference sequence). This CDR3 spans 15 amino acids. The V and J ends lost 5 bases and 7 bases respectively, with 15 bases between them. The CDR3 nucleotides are TGTGCCAGCAGCGCTGTCGGGGGGAGGAATTCACCCCTCCACTTT. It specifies CASSAVGGRNSPLHF.